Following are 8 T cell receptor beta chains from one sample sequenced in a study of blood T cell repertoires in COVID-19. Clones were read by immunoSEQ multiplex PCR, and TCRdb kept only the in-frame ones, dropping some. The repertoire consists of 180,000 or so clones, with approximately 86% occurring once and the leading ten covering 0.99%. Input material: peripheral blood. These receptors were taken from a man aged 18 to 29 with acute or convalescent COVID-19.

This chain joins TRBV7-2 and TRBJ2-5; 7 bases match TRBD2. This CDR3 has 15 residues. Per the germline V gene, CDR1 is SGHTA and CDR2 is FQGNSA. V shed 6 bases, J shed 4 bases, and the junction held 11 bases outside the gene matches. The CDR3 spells CASRQPGLTLETQYF. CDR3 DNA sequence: TGTGCCAGCAGGCAACCGGGACTAACCCTAGAGACCCAGTACTTC.

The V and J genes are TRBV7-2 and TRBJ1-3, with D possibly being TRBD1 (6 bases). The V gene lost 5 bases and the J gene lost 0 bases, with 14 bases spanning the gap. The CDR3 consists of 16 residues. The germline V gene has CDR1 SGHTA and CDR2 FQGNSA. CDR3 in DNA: TGTGCCAGCAGCCGGGGGGGCCCAAGCTCTGGAAACACCATATATTTT. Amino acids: CASSRGGPSSGNTIYF.

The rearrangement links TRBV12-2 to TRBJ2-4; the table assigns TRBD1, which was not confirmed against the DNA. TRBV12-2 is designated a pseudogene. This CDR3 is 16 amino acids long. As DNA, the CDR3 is TGTGCAAGTCGCTATTCAGGGTCCCGGGCCAAAAACATTCAGTACTTC. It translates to CASRYSGSRAKNIQYF.

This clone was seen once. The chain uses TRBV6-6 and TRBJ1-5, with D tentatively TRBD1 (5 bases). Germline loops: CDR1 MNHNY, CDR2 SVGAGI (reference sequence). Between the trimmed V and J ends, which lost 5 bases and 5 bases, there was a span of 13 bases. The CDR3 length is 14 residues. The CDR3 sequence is CASSRTGLDQPQHF. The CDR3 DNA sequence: TGTGCCAGCAGTCGTACAGGATTGGATCAGCCCCAGCATTTT.

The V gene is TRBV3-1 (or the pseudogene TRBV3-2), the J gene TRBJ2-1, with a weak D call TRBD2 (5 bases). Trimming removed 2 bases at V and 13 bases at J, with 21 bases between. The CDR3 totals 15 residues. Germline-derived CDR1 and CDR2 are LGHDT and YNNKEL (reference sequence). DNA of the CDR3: TGTGCCAGCAGCCAAACGCCGCGTGAGCGGCTGATTCAGTTCTTC. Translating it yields CASSQTPRERLIQFF.

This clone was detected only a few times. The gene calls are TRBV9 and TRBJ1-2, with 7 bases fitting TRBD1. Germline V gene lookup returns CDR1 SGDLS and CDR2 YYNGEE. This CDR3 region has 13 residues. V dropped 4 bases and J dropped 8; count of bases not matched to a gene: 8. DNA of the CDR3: TGTGCCAGCAGCCCGACAGGGTTCGCGGGCTACACCTTC. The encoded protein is CASSPTGFAGYTF.

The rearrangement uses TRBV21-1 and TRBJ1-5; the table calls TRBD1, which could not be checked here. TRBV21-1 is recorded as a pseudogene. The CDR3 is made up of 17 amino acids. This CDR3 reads CASSGTVDRAANQPQHF. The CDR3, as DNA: TGTGCCAGCAGCGGAACGGTGGACAGGGCGGCGAATCAGCCCCAGCATTTT.

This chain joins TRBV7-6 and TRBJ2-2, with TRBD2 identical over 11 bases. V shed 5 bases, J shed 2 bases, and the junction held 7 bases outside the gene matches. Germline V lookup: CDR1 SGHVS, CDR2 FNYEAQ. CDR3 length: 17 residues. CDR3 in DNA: TGTGCCAGCAGCGGTAGCGGGGGGGCTTACAACACCGGGGAGCTGTTTTTT. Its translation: CASSGSGGAYNTGELFF.